The 9 T cell receptor beta chains given below trace back to one sample, sequenced in a study of identical twins. TCRdb re-analysed the 5' RACE reads in MiXCR, keeping a single row per CDR3 protein. The sample records about 240,000 distinct CDR3 sequences, about 11% being singletons. Specimen: memory T cells sorted from blood. All receptors derive from a man in his fifties or sixties in good health.

This sequence joins TRBV5-6 and TRBJ1-1; no firm D call. The V gene's germline CDR1 is SGHDT and CDR2 YYEEEE. CDR3 size: 12 residues. The ends were cut back, 4 bases at V and 3 bases at J, with 7 bases in the middle. Written as DNA, the CDR3 is TGTGCCAGCAGCAGTAGGTACACTGAAGCTTTCTTT. Protein sequence: CASSSRYTEAFF. The whole variable domain, filled in from reference TRBV5-6 and TRBJ1-1, reads DAGVTQSPTHLIKTRGQQVTLRCSPKSGHDTVSWYQQALGQGPQFIFQYYEEEERQRGNFPDRFSGHQFPNYSSELNVNALLLGDSALYLCASSSRYTEAFFGQGTRLTVV.

The DNA for the CDR3 is TGCAGTGCTAAATCTCCGGGACTTAATGAGCAGTTCTTC. Encoded protein: CSAKSPGLNEQFF. The chain recombines TRBV20-1 with TRBJ2-1, with a possible D match to TRBD2 (6 bases). Germline CDR1 and CDR2: DFQATT and SNEGSKA (reference sequence). Trimming cost V 4 bases and J 7 bases, with 14 bases left between them. The CDR3 loop spans 13 amino acids.

This clonotype occurred many times. This chain links TRBV2 with TRBJ1-4; possible D gene TRBD1, 6 bases. Trimming took off 10 bases at V and 5 bases at J, with 20 bases between the two ends. Germline-derived CDR1 and CDR2 are SNHLY and FYNNEI. The CDR3 is made up of 15 amino acids. The CDR3 spells CATSPLTGENEKLFF. For the CDR3, the DNA is TGTGCCACTAGTCCGCTGACAGGCGAGAATGAAAAACTGTTTTTT.

This clonotype was counted at least ten times. The V gene is TRBV20-1, the J gene TRBJ2-3, with 8 nucleotides matching TRBD2. The J segment lost 0 bases and the V segment lost 3 bases, leaving 2 bases of the junction unmatched. Germline CDR1 is DFQATT and CDR2 is SNEGSKA (reference sequence). CDR3 length: 14 residues. The CDR3 sequence is CSASERGSTDTQYF. CDR3 in DNA: TGCAGTGCTAGCGAGCGGGGGAGCACAGATACGCAGTATTTT.

This clonotype has ten or more counts. V usage is TRBV5-1 and J usage is TRBJ2-1; D is unresolved. CDR1 is SGHRS and CDR2 is YFSETQ in the germline V gene. V gave up 5 bases and J gave up 4 bases, with 16 bases separating them. The CDR3 has 15 amino acids. CDR3 protein: CASSLAQAAYNEQFF. The CDR3 DNA is TGCGCCAGCAGTCTGGCCCAGGCGGCGTACAATGAGCAGTTCTTC.

The gene calls are TRBV20-1 and TRBJ2-5; no definite D call. The CDR3 spans 10 residues. Germline assignment: CDR1 DFQATT and CDR2 SNEGSKA (reference sequence). Between the trimmed V and J ends, which lost 6 bases and 2 bases, there was a span of 4 bases. The CDR3 DNA sequence: TGCAGTGCCCAACAAGAGACCCAGTACTTC. This translates into CSAQQETQYF.

The chain joins TRBV15 to TRBJ2-1, with 11 bases matching TRBD2. The V gene end was trimmed by 1 base and the J gene end by 4 bases; junction bases not matched to a gene: 6. CDR3 length: 17 residues. In germline, CDR1 is LNHNV, CDR2 YYDKDF (reference sequence). CDR3 DNA: TGTGCCACCAGCAGAGGTAGCGGGAGGGCCGGTTACAATGAGCAGTTCTTC. This sequence encodes CATSRGSGRAGYNEQFF.

This clonotype was found many times. This chain links TRBV20-1 with TRBJ2-3; 12 bases align to TRBD2. The V segment lost 2 bases and the J segment 3 bases; nucleotides outside the gene matches: 6. The germline CDR1 and CDR2 sequences are DFQATT and SNEGSKA (reference sequence). There are 16 residues in the CDR3. The CDR3 region has the DNA TGCAGTGCTAGAAGCATCACTAGCGGGGGGACAGATACGCAGTATTTT. Amino acid sequence: CSARSITSGGTDTQYF.

CDR3 bases: TGTGCCAGCAGCGCCCCACACAAGGTGTTCGGCTACACCTTC. Its translation: CASSAPHKVFGYTF. The V call is TRBV7-2, the J call TRBJ1-2; D is unclear. V dropped 5 bases and J dropped 8 bases, with 18 bases sitting between them. CDR3 length: 14 amino acids. Germline V CDR1 and CDR2: SGHTA, FQGNSA.